This T cell receptor beta chain originates from a study of blood T cell repertoires in COVID-19. Turning to the study itself: Nucleic acid was either cDNA or gDNA, and it came from T cells, B-cell-depleted T cells, or PBMCs.

Germline trimming cut 1 base from V and 6 bases from J; bases unmatched to any gene: 8. The CDR3 is 17 amino acids. Per the germline V gene, CDR1 is SGHAT and CDR2 is FQNNGV. TCRdb keeps only in-frame clones here, not all; method: immunoSEQ multiplex PCR. The sample includes 85,000 to 95,000 clones, about 80% of them seen just once. Sequencing was performed on peripheral blood. This clonotype was obtained from a man in his sixties or seventies with acute or convalescent COVID-19. The V and J genes are TRBV11-2 and TRBJ1-5; 11 bases match TRBD1. The CDR3 loop is CASSLGADRGLGQPQHF. CDR3 coding DNA: TGTGCCAGCAGCTTAGGAGCGGACAGGGGGCTAGGTCAGCCCCAGCATTTT.